The T cell receptor beta chain described here comes from a study of blood T cell repertoires in COVID-19. At the level of the study: The origin of the acute and convalescent COVID-19 samples was the United States, Italy and Spain. In each case, the material was cDNA or gDNA derived from T cells, B-cell-depleted T cells, or PBMCs.

The method was immunoSEQ multiplex PCR; TCRdb's version includes in-frame clones alone and lacks a portion of them. The sample yields 280,000 or so clones, over 75% seen once. Concerning this clone: Other nucleotide sequences from this sample produce the same CDR3.

The CDR3 contains 11 residues. CDR1 is GTSNPN and CDR2 is SVGIG in the germline V gene (reference sequence). V was clipped by 3 bases and J by 2 bases, with 5 bases between them. The sample was peripheral blood. The TCR comes from a human donor in a cohort sampled during active COVID-19. This chain links TRBV30 with TRBJ2-7; D ambiguous. The CDR3 protein is CAWSLAYEQYF. CDR3 bases: TGTGCCTGGAGCCTAGCCTACGAGCAGTACTTC.